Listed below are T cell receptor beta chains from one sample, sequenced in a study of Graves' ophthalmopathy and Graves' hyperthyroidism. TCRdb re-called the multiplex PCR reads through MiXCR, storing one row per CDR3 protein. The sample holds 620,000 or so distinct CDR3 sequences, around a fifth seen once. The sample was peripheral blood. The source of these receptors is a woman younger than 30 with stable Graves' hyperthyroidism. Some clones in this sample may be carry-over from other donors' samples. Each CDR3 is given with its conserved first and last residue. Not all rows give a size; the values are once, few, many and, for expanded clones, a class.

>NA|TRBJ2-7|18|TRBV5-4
CASSLGGSIWDTFYEQYF
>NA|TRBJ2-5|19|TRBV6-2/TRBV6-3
CASSYDRGWTSGGGETQYF
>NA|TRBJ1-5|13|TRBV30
CAWNLGSNQPQHF
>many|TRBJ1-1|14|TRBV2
CASIRTEKHTEAFF
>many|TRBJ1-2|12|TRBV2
CASSAGVDGYTF
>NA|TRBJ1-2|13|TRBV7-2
CASSRGQRHGYTF
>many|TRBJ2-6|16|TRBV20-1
CSANSAVTSGANVLTF
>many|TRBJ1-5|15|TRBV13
CASSSSDRPPQPQHF
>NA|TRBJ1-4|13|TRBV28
CASYNPSNEKLFF
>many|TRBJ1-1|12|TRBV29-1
CSVEGTGDQAFF
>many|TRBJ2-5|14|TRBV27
CASSLSGNRETQYF
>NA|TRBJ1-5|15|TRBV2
CASSEKSGSNQPQHF
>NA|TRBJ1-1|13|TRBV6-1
CASSDTAGAEAFF
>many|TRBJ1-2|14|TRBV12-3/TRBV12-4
CASSLRQGAGGYTF
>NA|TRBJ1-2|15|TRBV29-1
CSVQLPGQGLYGYTF
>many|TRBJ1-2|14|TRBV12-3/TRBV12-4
CASSARDRENSYTF
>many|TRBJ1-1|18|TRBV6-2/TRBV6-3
CASSYSEGTKKYGTEAFF
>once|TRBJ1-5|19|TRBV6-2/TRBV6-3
CASSYISRFPGLSNQPQHF
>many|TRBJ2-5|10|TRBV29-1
CSVVGETQYF
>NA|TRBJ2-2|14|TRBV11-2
CASSTRTSAGELFF
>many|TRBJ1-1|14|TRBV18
CASSPPQVGAEAFF
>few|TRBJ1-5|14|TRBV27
CASSLEYSNQPQHF
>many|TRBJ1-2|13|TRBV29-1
CSVAERGHYGYTF
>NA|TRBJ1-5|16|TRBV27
CASRMRGSMGNQPQHF
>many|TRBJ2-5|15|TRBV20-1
CSAPLSSGGAETQYF
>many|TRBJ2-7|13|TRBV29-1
CSAGRQGSYEQYF
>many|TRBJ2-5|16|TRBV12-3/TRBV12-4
CASTLGRSDSQETQYF
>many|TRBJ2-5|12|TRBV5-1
CASGGLEETQYF
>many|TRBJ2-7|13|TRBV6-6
CASSGDSTYEQYF
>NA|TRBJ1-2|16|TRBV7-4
CVSGPSGTGLSYGYTF
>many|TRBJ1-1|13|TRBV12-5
CASGPDYGTEAFF
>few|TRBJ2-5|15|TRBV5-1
CASSFQDRVEETQYF
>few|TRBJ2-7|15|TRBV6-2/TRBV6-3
CASSRGLAPDYEQYF
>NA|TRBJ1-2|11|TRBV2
CASVSSYGYTF
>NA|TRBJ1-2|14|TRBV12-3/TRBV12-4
CAGSLIPGMDGYTF
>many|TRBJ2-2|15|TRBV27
CASSLLALNTGELFF
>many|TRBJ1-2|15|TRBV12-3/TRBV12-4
CASSPTDRVNYGYTF
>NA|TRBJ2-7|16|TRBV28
CASSTPGGFYSYEQYF
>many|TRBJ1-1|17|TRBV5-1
CASSLEGPRRANTEAFF
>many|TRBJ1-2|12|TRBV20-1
CSARWGLDGYTF
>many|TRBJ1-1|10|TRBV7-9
CASSDREAFF
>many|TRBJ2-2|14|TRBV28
CASTPRQGAGELFF
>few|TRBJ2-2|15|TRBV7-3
CASSQVAGGPGELFF
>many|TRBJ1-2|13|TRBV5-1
CASVEPGHSGYTF
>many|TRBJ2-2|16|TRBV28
CASSGLAGDLTGELFF
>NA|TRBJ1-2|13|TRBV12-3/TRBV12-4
CASSPRTIRGYTF
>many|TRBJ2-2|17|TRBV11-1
CASSPSFVVGLTGELFF
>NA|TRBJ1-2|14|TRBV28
CASSLYRDSYGYTF
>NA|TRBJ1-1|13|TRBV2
CASSVVDTREAFF
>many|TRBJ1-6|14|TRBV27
CASSKGQGGSPLHF
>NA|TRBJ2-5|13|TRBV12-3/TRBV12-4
CASSPLLAGSQYF
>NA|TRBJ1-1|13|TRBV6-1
CATKAPGNTEAFF
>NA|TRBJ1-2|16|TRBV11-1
CASSLPRGLANYGYTF
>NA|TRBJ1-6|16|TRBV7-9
CASSFGTGASISPLHF
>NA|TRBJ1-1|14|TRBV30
CAWSGLVGNTEAFF
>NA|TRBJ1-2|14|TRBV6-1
CASAPPREWYGYTF
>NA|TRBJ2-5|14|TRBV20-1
CSARGGAQGETQYF